This TCR beta chain was documented in a study of blood T cell repertoires in COVID-19. Study in general: The United States, Italy and Spain provided the acute and convalescent COVID-19 samples. From T cells, B-cell-depleted T cells, or PBMCs came the material, which was cDNA or gDNA.

J gave up 7 bases and V 5 bases, and 13 bases lay outside the gene matches. Germline values: CDR1 SGHVS, CDR2 FNYEAQ. The CDR3 has 16 amino acids. In the authors' workflow: Estimated nucleated cell counts came from reference gene primer amplification. TCRdb keeps only in-frame clones here, not all; method: immunoSEQ multiplex PCR. For V, J and clone size, that table is used; D and trimming come from the DNA. The sample carries some 300,000 clones, 90% recorded once. This clone was counted a single time. During active infection, Seattle patients enrolled and were then monitored through disease. The sample comprised peripheral blood. This TCR derives from a woman aged 40 to 50 with COVID-19, enrolled during active disease. The V gene is TRBV7-6, the J gene TRBJ2-1; 8 bases match TRBD2. The CDR3 region has the DNA TGTGCCAGCAGCGCCCTCCCTGCTAGCGGGTGGAATGAGCAGTTCTTC. It codes for CASSALPASGWNEQFF. Filled out from reference TRBV7-6 and TRBJ2-1, the complete variable domain reads GAGVSQSPRYKVTKRGQDVALRCDPISGHVSLYWYRQALGQGPEFLTYFNYEAQQDKSGLPNDRFSAERPEGSISTLTIQRTEQRDSAMYRCASSALPASGWNEQFFGPGTRLTVL.